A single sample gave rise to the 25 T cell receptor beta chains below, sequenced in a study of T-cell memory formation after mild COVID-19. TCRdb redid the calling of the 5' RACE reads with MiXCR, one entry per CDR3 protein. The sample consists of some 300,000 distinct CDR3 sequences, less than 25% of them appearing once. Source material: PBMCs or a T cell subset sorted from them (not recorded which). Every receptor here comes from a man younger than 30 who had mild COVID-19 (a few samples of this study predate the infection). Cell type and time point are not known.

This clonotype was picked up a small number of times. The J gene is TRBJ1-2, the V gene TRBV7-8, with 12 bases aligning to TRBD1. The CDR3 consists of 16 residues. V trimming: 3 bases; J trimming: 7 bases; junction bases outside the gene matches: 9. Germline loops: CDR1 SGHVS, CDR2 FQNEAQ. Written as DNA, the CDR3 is TGTGCCAGCAGCTTGGGTCCCGGGACAGGGGGCGGTGGCTACACCTTC. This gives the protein CASSLGPGTGGGGYTF.

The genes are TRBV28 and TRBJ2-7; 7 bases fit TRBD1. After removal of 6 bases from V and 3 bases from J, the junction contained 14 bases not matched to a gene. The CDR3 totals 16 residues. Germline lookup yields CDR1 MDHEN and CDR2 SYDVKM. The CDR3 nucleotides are TGTGCCAGCAGCTCGAAGTTTATGGGACAGTACTACGAGCAGTACGTC. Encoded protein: CASSSKFMGQYYEQYV.

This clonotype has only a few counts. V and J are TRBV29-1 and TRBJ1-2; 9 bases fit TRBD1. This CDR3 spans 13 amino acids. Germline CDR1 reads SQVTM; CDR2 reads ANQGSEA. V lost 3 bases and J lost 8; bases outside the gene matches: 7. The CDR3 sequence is CSVEADRGDGYTF. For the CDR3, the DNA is TGCAGCGTTGAGGCCGACAGGGGGGACGGCTACACCTTC.

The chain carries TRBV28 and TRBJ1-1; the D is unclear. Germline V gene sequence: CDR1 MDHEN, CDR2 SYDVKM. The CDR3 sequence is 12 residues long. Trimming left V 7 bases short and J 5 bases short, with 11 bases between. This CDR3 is CASIRAGTEAFF. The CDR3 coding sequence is TGTGCCAGCATCCGCGCCGGAACTGAAGCTTTCTTT. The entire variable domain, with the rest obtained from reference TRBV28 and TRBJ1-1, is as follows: DVKVTQSSRYLVKRTGEKVFLECVQDMDHENMFWYRQDPGLGLRLIYFSYDVKMKEKGDIPEGYSVSREKKERFSLILESASTNQTSMYLCASIRAGTEAFFGQGTRLTVV.

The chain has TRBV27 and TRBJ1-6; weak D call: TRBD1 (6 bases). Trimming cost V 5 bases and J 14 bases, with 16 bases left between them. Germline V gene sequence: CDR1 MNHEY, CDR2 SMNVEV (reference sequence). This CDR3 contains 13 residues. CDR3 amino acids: CASSPWGPATLHF. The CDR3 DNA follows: TGTGCCAGCAGTCCCTGGGGGCCGGCTACCCTCCACTTT.

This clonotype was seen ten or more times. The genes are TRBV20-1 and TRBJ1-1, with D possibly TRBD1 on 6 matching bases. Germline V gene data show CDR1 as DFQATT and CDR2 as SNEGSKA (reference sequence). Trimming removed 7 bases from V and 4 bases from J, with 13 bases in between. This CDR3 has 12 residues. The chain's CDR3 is CSVNPGVTEAFF. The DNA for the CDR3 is TGCAGTGTAAACCCAGGGGTCACTGAAGCTTTCTTT.

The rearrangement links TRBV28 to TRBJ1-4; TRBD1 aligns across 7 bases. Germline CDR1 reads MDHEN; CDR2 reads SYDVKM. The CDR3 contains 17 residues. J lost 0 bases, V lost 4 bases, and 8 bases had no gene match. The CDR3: CASSSMIQGATNEKLFF. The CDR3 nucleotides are TGTGCCAGCAGTTCAATGATCCAGGGGGCAACTAATGAAAAACTGTTTTTT. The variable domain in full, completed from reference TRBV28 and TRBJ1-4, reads DVKVTQSSRYLVKRTGEKVFLECVQDMDHENMFWYRQDPGLGLRLIYFSYDVKMKEKGDIPEGYSVSREKKERFSLILESASTNQTSMYLCASSSMIQGATNEKLFFGSGTQLSVL.

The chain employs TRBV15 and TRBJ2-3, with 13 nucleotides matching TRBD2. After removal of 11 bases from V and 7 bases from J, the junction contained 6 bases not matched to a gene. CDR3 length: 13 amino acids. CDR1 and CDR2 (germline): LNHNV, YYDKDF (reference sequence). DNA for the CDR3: TGTGCCGCCCGACTAGCGGGGGGTTATACGCAGTATTTT. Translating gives CAARLAGGYTQYF.

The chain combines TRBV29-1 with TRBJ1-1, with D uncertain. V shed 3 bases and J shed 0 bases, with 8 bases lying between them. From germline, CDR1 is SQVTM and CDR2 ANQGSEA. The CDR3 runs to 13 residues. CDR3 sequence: CSVETLMNTEAFF. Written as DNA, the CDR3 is TGCAGCGTTGAGACACTTATGAACACTGAAGCTTTCTTT.

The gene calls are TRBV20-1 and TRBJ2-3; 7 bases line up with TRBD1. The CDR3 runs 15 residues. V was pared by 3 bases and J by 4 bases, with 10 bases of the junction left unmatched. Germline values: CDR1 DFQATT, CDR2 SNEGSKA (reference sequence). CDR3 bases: TGCAGTGCTAGGTCCCAGGCAGGGGGATCAGATACGCAGTATTTT. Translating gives CSARSQAGGSDTQYF.

This CDR3 is CASSWGQAEADTQYF. CDR3 nucleotides: TGTGCCAGCAGCTGGGGACAGGCTGAGGCAGATACGCAGTATTTT. The rearrangement uses TRBV12-3 or TRBV12-4 and TRBJ2-3; 8 bases line up with TRBD1. V lost 6 bases, J lost 4 bases, and 9 bases stayed unmatched. The CDR3 length is 15 residues.

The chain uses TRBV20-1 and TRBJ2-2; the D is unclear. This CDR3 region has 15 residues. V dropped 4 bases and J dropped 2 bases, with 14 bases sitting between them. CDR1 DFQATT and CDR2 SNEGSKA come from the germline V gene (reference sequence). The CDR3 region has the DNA TGCAGTGCTATATCCCCAACTGCAAACACCGGGGAGCTGTTTTTT. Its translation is CSAISPTANTGELFF.

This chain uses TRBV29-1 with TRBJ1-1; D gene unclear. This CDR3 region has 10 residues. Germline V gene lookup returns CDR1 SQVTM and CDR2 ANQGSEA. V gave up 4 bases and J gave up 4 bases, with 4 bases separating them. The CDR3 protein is CSVGATEAFF. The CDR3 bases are TGCAGCGTTGGGGCCACTGAAGCTTTCTTT. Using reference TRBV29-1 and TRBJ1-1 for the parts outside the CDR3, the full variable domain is SAVISQKPSRDICQRGTSLTIQCQVDSQVTMMFWYRQQPGQSLTLIATANQGSEATYESGFVIDKFPISRPNLTFSTLTVSNMSPEDSSIYLCSVGATEAFFGQGTRLTVV.

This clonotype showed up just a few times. The CDR3: CASSATGLGYTF. The CDR3 region has the DNA TGTGCCAGCAGTGCGACAGGGTTAGGCTACACCTTC. This sequence joins TRBV12-3 or TRBV12-4 and TRBJ1-2; 7 nucleotides agree with TRBD1. With 5 bases clipped from V and 8 bases from J, the junction kept 5 bases outside the gene matches. This CDR3 contains 12 residues.

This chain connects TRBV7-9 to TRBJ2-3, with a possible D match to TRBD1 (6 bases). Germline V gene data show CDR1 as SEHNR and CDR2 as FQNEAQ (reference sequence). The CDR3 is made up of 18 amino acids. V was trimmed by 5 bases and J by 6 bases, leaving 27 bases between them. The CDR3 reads CASSLRRATNLGGDTQYF. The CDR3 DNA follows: TGTGCCAGCAGCCTAAGACGGGCTACAAACCTAGGGGGTGATACGCAGTATTTT.

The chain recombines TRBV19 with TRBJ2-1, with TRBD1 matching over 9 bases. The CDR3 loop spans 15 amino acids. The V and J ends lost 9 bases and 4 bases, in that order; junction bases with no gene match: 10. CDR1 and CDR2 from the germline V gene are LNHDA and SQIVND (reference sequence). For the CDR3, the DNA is TGTGCCAGCCGGCACCAGGGACAGGGATACAATGAGCAGTTCTTC. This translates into CASRHQGQGYNEQFF. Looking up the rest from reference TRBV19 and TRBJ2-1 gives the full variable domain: DGGITQSPKYLFRKEGQNVTLSCEQNLNHDAMYWYRQDPGQGLRLIYYSQIVNDFQKGDIAEGYSVSREKKESFPLTVTSAQKNPTAFYLCASRHQGQGYNEQFFGPGTRLTVL.

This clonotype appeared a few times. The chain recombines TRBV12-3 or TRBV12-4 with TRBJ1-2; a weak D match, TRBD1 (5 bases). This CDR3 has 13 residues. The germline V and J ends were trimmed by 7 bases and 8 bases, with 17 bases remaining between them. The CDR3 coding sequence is TGTGCCAGCACCGTGAGGGGCGCGAGCGGCTACACCTTC. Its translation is CASTVRGASGYTF.

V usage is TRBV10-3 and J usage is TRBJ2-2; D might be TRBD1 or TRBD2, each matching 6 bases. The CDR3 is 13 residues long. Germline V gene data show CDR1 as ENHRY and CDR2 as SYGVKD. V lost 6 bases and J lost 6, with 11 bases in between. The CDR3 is CAISAGGPGELFF. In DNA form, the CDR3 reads TGTGCCATCAGCGCTGGGGGGCCCGGGGAGCTGTTTTTT.

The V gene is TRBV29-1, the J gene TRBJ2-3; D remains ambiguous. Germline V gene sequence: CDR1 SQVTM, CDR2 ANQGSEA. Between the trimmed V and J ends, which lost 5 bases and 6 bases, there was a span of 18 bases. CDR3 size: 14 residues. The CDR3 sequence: CSVRPQDPMDTQYF. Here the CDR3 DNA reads TGCAGCGTTAGACCCCAAGATCCTATGGATACGCAGTATTTT.

The CDR3 bases are TGCGCCAGCAGCCAAGCTAACAGGGGGCCAGATACGCAGTATTTT. Protein: CASSQANRGPDTQYF. The rearrangement joins TRBV4-1 to TRBJ2-3; 9 nucleotides align to TRBD1. The CDR3 has 15 residues. Germline values: CDR1 MGHRA, CDR2 YSYEKL. Trimming at V came to 1 base and at J to 4 bases, leaving 3 bases not matched to a gene.

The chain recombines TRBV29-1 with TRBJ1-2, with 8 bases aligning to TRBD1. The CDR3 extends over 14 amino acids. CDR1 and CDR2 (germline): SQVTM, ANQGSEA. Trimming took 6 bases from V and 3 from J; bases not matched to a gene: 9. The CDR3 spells CSVTDRGWDYGYTF. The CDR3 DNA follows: TGCAGCGTGACCGACAGGGGATGGGACTATGGCTACACCTTC. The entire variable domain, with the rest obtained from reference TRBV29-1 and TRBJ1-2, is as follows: SAVISQKPSRDICQRGTSLTIQCQVDSQVTMMFWYRQQPGQSLTLIATANQGSEATYESGFVIDKFPISRPNLTFSTLTVSNMSPEDSSIYLCSVTDRGWDYGYTFGSGTRLTVV.

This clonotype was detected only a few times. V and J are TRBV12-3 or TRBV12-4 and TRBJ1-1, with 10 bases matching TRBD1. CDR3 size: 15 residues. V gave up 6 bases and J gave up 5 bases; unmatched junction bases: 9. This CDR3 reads CASRAGTGDWTEAFF. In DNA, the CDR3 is TGTGCCAGCAGGGCCGGGACAGGGGATTGGACTGAAGCTTTCTTT.

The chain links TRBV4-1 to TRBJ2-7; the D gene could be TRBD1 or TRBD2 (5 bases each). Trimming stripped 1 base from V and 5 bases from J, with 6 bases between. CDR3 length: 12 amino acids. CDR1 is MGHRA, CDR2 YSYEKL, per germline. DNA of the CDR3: TGCGCCAGCAGCCAAGGAGGGGACGAGCAGTACTTC. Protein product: CASSQGGDEQYF.

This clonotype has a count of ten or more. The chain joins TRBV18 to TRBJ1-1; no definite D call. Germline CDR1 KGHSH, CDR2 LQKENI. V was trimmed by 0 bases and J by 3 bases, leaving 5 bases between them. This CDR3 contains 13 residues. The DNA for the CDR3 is TGTGCCAGCTCACCACCGTCGGACACTGAAGCTTTCTTT. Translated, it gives CASSPPSDTEAFF.

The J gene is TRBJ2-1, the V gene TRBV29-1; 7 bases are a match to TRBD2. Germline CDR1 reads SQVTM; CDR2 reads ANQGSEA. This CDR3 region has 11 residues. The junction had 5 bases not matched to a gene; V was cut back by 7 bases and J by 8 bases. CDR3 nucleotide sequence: TGCAGCGGGTCACGGGAGGATGAGCAGTTCTTC. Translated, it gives CSGSREDEQFF.